Described below is a single T cell receptor (beta chain) sequence and its context. These data originate in a study of blood T cell repertoires in COVID-19. Study-wide context: Specimens from acute and convalescent COVID-19 originated in the United States, Italy and Spain. T cells, B-cell-depleted T cells, or PBMCs supplied cDNA or gDNA.

Germline CDR1 is SGDLS and CDR2 is YYNGEE. V was clipped by 4 bases and J by 4 bases, with 8 bases between them. The CDR3 has 13 amino acids. Produced via immunoSEQ multiplex PCR; TCRdb's table is partial and in-frame only. The table records 200,000 to 250,000 clones, over 80% of them present only once. The cohort comprised adults aged about 18 to 100 years residing in about two dozen US areas. The source material was PBMCs or T cells enriched from blood (not recorded which). This sequence was found in a man aged 18-30 years with acute COVID-19. V is TRBV9 and J is TRBJ1-4; D remains unclear. CDR3 amino acids: CASSPDNNEKLFF. Written as DNA, the CDR3 is TGTGCCAGCAGCCCAGACAATAATGAAAAACTGTTTTTT.